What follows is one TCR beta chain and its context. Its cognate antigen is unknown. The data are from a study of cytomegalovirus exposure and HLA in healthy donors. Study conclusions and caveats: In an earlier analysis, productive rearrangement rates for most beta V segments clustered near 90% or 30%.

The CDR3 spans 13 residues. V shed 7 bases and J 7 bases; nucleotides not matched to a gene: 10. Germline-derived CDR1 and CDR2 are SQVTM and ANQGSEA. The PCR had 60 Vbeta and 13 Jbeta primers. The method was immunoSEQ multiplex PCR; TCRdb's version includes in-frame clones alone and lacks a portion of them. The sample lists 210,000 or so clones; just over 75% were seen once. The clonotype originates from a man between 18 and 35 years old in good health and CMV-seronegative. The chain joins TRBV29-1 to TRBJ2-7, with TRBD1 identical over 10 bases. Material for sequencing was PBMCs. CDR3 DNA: TGCAGCGCTGGGGGGACAGGGGACGGGGAGCAGTACTTC. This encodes CSAGGTGDGEQYF.